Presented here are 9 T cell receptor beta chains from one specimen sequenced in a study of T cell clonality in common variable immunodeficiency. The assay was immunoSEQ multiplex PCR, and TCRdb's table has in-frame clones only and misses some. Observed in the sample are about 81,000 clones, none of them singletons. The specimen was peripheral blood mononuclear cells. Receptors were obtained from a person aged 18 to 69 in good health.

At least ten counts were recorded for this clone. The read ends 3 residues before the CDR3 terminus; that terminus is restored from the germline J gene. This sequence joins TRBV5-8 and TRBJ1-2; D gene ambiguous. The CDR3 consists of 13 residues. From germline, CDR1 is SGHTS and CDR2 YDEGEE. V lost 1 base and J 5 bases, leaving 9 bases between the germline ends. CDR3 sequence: CASSLTGDYGYTF. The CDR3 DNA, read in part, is TGTGCCAGCAGCTTGACCGGGGATTATGGC.

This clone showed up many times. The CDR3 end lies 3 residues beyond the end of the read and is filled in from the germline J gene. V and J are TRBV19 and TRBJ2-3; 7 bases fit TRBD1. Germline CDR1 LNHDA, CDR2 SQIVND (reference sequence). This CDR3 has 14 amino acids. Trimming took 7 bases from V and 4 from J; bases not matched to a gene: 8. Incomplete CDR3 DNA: TGTGCCAGTAATCTACAGGGGTTGGCAGATACG. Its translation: CASNLQGLADT. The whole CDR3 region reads CASNLQGLADTQYF.

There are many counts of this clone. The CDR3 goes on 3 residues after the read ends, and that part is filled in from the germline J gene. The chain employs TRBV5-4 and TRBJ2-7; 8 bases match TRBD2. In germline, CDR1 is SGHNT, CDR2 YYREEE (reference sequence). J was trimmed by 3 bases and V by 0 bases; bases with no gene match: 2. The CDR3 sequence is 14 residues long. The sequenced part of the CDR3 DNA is TGTGCCAGCAGCTTGGCCCGGGGGGGCTACGAG. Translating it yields CASSLARGGYE. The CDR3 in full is CASSLARGGYEQYF.

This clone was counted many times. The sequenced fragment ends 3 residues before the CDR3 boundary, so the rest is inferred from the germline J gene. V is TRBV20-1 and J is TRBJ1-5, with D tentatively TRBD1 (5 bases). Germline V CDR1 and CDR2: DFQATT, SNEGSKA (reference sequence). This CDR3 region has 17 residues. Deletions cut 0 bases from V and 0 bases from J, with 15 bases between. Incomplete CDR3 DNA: TGCAGTGCTAGAGATAAGGGCAGGGCATATAGCAATCAGCCC. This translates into CSARDKGRAYSNQP. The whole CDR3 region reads CSARDKGRAYSNQPQHF.

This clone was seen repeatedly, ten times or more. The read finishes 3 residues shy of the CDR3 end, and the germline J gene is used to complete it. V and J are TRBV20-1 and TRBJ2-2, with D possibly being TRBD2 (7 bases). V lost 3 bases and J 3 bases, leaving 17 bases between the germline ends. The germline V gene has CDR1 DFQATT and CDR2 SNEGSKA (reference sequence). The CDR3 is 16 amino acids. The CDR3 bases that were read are TGCAGTGCTAGGCGGGACAACGCGGGGGACACCGGGGAG. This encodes CSARRDNAGDTGE. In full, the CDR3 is CSARRDNAGDTGELFF.

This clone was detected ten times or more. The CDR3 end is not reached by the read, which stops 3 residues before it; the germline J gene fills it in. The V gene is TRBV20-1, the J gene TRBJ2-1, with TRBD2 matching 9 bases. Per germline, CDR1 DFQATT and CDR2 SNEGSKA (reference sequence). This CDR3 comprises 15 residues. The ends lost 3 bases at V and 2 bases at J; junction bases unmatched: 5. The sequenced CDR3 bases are TGCAGTGCTAGTAGGCGGGAGGGCCCCTACAATGAG. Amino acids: CSASRREGPYNE. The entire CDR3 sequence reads CSASRREGPYNEQFF.

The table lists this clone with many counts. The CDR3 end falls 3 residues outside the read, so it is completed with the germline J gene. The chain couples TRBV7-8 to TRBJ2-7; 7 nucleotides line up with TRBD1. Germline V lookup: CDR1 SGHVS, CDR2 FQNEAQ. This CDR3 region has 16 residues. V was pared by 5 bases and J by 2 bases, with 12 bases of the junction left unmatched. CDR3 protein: CASSKGTAPPAYEQYF. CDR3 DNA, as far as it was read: TGTGCCAGCAGCAAAGGGACAGCCCCACCCGCCTACGAG.

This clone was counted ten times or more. The CDR3 sequence is CASNTGQGPWPQHF. CDR3 DNA, as far as it was read: TGTGCCAGTAACACCGGACAGGGCCCCTGGCCC. The rearrangement links TRBV19 to TRBJ1-5, with 8 bases that match TRBD1. The read falls 3 residues short of the CDR3 end, and the missing part is taken from the germline J gene. The V segment lost 7 bases and the J segment 9 bases; nucleotides outside the gene matches: 11. CDR1 and CDR2 (germline): LNHDA, SQIVND (reference sequence). The CDR3 has 14 amino acids.

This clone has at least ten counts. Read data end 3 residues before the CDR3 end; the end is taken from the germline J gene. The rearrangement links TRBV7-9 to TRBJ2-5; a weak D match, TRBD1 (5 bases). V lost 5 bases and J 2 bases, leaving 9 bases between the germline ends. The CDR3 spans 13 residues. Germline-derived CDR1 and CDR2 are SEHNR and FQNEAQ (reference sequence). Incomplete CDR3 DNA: TGTGCCAGCAGCAGGACACCACAAGAGACC. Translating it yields CASSRTPQET. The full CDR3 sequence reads CASSRTPQETQYF.